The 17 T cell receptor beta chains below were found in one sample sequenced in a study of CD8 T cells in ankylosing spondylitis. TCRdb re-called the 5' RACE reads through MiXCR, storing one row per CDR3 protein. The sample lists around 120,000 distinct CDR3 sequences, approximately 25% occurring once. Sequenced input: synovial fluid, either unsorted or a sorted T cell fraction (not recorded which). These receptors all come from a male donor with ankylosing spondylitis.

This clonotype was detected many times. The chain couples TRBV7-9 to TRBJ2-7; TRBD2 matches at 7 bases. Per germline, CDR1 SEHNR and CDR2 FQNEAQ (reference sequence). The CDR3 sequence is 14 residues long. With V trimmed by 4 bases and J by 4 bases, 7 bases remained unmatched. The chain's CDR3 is CASSYGTTGYEQYV. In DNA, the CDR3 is TGTGCCAGCAGCTATGGGACTACTGGGTACGAGCAGTACGTC.

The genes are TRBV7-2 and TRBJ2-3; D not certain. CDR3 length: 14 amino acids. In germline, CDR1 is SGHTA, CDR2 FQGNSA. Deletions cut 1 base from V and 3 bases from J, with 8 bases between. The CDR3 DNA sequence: TGTGCCAGCAGCTTAGACCCAGGAACAGATACGCAGTATTTT. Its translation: CASSLDPGTDTQYF. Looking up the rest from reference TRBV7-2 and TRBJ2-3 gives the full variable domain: GAGVSQSPSNKVTEKGKDVELRCDPISGHTALYWYRQSLGQGLEFLIYFQGNSAPDKSGLPSDRFSAERTGGSVSTLTIQRTQQEDSAVYLCASSLDPGTDTQYFGPGTRLTVL.

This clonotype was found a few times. For the CDR3, the DNA is TGTGCCAGCAGCCGTAGCGGGAGCGGTAATGAGCAGTTCTTC. Its translation: CASSRSGSGNEQFF. The rearrangement joins TRBV7-9 to TRBJ2-1; 9 bases map to TRBD2. The V and J ends lost 5 bases and 7 bases, in that order; junction bases with no gene match: 6. Germline V gene lookup returns CDR1 SEHNR and CDR2 FQNEAQ (reference sequence). The CDR3 runs to 14 residues.

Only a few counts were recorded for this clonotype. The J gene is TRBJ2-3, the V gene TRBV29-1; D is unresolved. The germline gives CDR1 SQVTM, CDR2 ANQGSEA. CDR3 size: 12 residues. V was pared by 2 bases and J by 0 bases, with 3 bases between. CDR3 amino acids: CSVETSTDTQYF. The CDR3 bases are TGCAGCGTTGAAACGAGCACAGATACGCAGTATTTT.

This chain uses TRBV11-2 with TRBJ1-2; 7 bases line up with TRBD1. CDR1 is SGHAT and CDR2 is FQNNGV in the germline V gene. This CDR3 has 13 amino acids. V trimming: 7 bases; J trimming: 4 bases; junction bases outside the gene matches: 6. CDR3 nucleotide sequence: TGTGCCAGCACCCGGACAGGAACCTATGGCTACACCTTC. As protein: CASTRTGTYGYTF.

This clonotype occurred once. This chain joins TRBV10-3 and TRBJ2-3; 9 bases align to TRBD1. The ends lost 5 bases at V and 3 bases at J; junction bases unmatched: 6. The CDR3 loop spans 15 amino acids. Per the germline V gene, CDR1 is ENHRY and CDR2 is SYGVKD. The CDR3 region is CAISSRDRVTDTQYF. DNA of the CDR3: TGTGCCATCAGTTCCCGGGACAGGGTAACAGATACGCAGTATTTT.

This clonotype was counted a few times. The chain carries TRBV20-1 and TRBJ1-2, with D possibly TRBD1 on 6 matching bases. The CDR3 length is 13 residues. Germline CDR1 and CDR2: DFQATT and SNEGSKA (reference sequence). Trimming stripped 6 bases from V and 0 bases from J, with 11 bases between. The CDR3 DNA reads TGCAGTGCGCAGACAGGAGCTAACTATGGCTACACCTTC. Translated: CSAQTGANYGYTF.

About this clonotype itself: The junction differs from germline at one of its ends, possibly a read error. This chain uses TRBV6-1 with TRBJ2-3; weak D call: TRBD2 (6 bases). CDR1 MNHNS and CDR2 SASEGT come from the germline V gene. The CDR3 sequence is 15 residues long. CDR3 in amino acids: CAISGAGPISDTQYF. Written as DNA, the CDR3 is TGTGCCATCAGTGGCGCGGGACCCATCTCAGATACGCAGTATTTT.

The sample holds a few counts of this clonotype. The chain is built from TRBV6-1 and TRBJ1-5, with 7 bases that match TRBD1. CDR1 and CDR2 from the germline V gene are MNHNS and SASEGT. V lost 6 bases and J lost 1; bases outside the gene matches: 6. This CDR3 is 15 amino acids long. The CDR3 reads CASRIDRASNQPQHF. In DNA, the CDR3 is TGTGCCAGCAGGATTGACAGGGCGAGCAATCAGCCCCAGCATTTT.

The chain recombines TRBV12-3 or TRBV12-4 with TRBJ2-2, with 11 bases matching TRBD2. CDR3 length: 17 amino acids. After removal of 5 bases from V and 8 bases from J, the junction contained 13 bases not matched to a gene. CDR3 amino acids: CASSPLSGRAGRGELFF. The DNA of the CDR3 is TGTGCCAGCAGTCCCCTTAGCGGGAGGGCCGGTAGGGGGGAGCTGTTTTTT.

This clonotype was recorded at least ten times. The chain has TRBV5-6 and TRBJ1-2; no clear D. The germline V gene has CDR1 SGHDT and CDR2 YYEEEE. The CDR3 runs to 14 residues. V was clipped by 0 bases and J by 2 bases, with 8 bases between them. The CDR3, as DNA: TGTGCCAGCAGCTTGGTTGGGGAAAACTATGGCTACACCTTC. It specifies CASSLVGENYGYTF.

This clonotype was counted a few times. CDR3 residues: CASSQESGRALMGELFF. DNA of the CDR3: TGTGCCAGCAGCCAAGAAAGCGGGAGGGCCCTTATGGGGGAGCTGTTTTTT. The rearrangement links TRBV14 to TRBJ2-2; 10 positions match TRBD2. V shed 0 bases and J 8 bases; nucleotides not matched to a gene: 9. The CDR3 has 17 residues. In germline, CDR1 is SGHDN, CDR2 FVKESK.

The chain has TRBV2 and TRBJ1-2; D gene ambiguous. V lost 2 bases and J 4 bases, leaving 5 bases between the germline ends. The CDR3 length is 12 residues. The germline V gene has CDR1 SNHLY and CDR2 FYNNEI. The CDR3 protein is CASSEKRYGYTF. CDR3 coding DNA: TGTGCCAGCAGTGAAAAGCGCTATGGCTACACCTTC. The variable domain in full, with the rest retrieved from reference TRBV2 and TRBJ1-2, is EPEVTQTPSHQVTQMGQEVILRCVPISNHLYFYWYRQILGQKVEFLVSFYNNEISEKSEIFDDQFSVERPDGSNFTLKIRSTKLEDSAMYFCASSEKRYGYTFGSGTRLTVV.

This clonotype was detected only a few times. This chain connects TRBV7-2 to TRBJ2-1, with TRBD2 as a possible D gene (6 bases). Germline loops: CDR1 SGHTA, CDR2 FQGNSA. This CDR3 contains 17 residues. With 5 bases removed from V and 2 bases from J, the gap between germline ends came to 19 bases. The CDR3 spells CASSPSSAGRTYNEQFF. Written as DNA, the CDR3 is TGTGCCAGCAGCCCTAGCTCGGCGGGAAGAACCTACAATGAGCAGTTCTTC.

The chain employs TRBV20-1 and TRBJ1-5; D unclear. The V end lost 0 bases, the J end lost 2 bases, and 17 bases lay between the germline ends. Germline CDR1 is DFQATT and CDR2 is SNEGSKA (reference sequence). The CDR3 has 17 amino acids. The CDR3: CSARDSQTPSRNQPQHF. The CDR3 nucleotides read TGCAGTGCTAGAGACAGCCAAACCCCTAGTCGCAATCAGCCCCAGCATTTT.

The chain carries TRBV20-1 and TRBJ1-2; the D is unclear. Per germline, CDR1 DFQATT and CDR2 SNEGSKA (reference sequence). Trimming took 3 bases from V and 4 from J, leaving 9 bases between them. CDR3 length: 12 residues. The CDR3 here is CSASTRIYGYTF. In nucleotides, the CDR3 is TGCAGTGCTAGTACGCGGATCTATGGCTACACCTTC.

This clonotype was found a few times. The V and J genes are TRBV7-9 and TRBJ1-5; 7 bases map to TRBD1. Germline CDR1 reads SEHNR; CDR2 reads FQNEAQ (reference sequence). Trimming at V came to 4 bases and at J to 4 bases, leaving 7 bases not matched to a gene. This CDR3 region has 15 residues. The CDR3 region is CASSSSTGSNQPQHF. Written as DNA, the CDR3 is TGTGCCAGCAGCTCCTCGACAGGGAGTAATCAGCCCCAGCATTTT.